This T cell receptor beta chain appears in the sequencing data of a study of shared clonotypes between healthy human individuals. The CDR3 sequence is 16 residues long. Germline V gene sequence: CDR1 SEHNR, CDR2 FQNEAQ (reference sequence). Trimming shortened V by 4 bases and J by 0 bases, and 13 bases separated the two germline ends. As processed by the authors: For the immunoSEQ data, sequences were junction-only without quality scores, so filtering differed. The repertoire was sequenced with immunoSEQ multiplex PCR; TCRdb's copy has only in-frame clones and lacks some. V, J and clone size are taken as reported in that table, and D and trimming were inferred from the DNA itself. The repertoire holds 110,000 or so clones, with about 70% as singletons.

Material for sequencing was memory CD8+ T cells sorted from blood. Subset here: CD45RO+ cells pooled with CCR7-negative TemRA cells. The J gene is TRBJ1-3, the V gene TRBV7-9; D remains ambiguous. The TCR sequence derives from a woman between 25 and 40 years old in good health. The CDR3 is CASSSTRGSSGNTIYF. The DNA of the CDR3 is TGTGCCAGCAGCTCGACCCGGGGAAGCTCTGGAAACACCATATATTTT.